The 14 T cell receptor beta chains in this list originate from one sample, sequenced in a study of T cell clonotyping in hematopoietic cell transplantation. The time point is: recipient sample about 28 days before transplant, after cytoreduction. Sequencing used immunoSEQ multiplex PCR; TCRdb keeps in-frame clones, though not all of them. Of 25,000 to 30,000 clones listed, about 80% are singletons. The sample here was peripheral blood mononuclear cells, taken before stem cell transplant. The receptors here all came from a young woman with chronic myeloid leukemia. Some clones in this sample may be carry-over from other donors' samples.

The CDR3 is CASSQAQETQYF. The CDR3 nucleotides read TGTGCCAGCAGCCAAGCCCAAGAGACCCAGTACTTC. The V and J genes are TRBV7-2 and TRBJ2-5; D gene unclear. The V gene lost 5 bases and the J gene lost 1 base, with 5 bases spanning the gap. The length of the CDR3 is 12 residues. CDR1 SGHTA and CDR2 FQGNSA come from the germline V gene.

The CDR3 region is CASRFREGPTGELFF. CDR3 coding DNA: TGTGCCAGCAGATTCCGGGAAGGACCCACCGGGGAGCTGTTTTTT. The chain has TRBV2 and TRBJ2-2; D is perhaps TRBD2 (5 bases). From germline, CDR1 is SNHLY and CDR2 FYNNEI. CDR3 length equals 15 residues. Trimming removed 6 bases at V and 4 bases at J, with 15 bases between. The full variable domain, in which reference TRBV2 and TRBJ2-2 provide the parts outside the CDR3, is EPEVTQTPSHQVTQMGQEVILRCVPISNHLYFYWYRQILGQKVEFLVSFYNNEISEKSEIFDDQFSVERPDGSNFTLKIRSTKLEDSAMYFCASRFREGPTGELFFGEGSRLTVL.

The chain combines TRBV6-5 with TRBJ1-1; 9 positions agree with TRBD1. Looked up from germline, CDR1 is MNHEY and CDR2 is SVGAGI. This CDR3 region has 14 residues. V lost 5 bases to trimming and J lost 10 bases; unmatched junction nucleotides: 11. CDR3 sequence (DNA): TGTGCCAGCAGTCCTACGGGACAGGGTAGAGGAGCTTTCTTT. Its protein product is CASSPTGQGRGAFF.

The chain recombines TRBV30 with TRBJ2-5; D possibly corresponds to TRBD1 (6 bases). Germline values: CDR1 GTSNPN, CDR2 SVGIG (reference sequence). V shed 4 bases and J shed 0 bases, with 12 bases lying between them. This CDR3 region has 14 residues. CDR3 region: CAWKLGHHQETQYF. The CDR3 nucleotides read TGTGCCTGGAAACTGGGACATCACCAAGAGACCCAGTACTTC.

The chain joins TRBV30 to TRBJ2-3; 9 nucleotides line up with TRBD2. The germline V gene has CDR1 GTSNPN and CDR2 SVGIG (reference sequence). The CDR3 is made up of 14 amino acids. V shed 2 bases, J shed 6 bases, and the junction held 6 bases outside the gene matches. For the CDR3, the DNA is TGTGCCTGGAGTAACGAGCGGGGGGTTGATACGCAGTATTTT. Its protein is CAWSNERGVDTQYF.

The V call is TRBV4-1, the J call TRBJ2-2, with 7 bases lining up with TRBD1. The CDR3 length is 15 residues. Germline lookup yields CDR1 MGHRA and CDR2 YSYEKL. V shed 1 base, J shed 1 base, and the junction held 0 bases outside the gene matches. The CDR3 DNA is TGCGCCAGCAGCCAAGGGGACAGGAACACCGGGGAGCTGTTTTTT. As protein: CASSQGDRNTGELFF.

This chain joins TRBV19 and TRBJ1-6, with D uncertain. This CDR3 spans 16 amino acids. Trimming took off 11 bases at V and 10 bases at J, with 27 bases between the two ends. Looked up from germline, CDR1 is LNHDA and CDR2 is SQIVND (reference sequence). CDR3 loop: CAEGASTRFEASPLHF. CDR3 bases: TGTGCCGAAGGTGCCTCAACCCGCTTCGAAGCCTCACCCCTCCACTTT.

The V and J genes are TRBV23-1 and TRBJ1-6; possible D gene TRBD1, 6 bases. TRBV23-1 is identified as an open reading frame with a role that is uncertain. V dropped 4 bases and J dropped 8 bases, with 12 bases sitting between them. CDR3 length: 14 residues. CDR3 sequence: CASSPGTRYSPLHF. CDR3 bases: TGCGCCAGCAGTCCAGGGACACGTTATTCACCCCTCCACTTT.

CDR3 in DNA: TGCGCCAGCAGCGTCGGATATTCTAGTGAAAAACTGTTTTTT. Encoded protein: CASSVGYSSEKLFF. The genes are TRBV5-1 and TRBJ1-4; D not certain. The germline V gene has CDR1 SGHRS and CDR2 YFSETQ. The CDR3 has 14 amino acids. Trimming shortened V by 4 bases and J by 7 bases, and 14 bases separated the two germline ends.

This clone showed up just a few times. The J gene is TRBJ1-1, the V gene TRBV6-5, with D possibly TRBD1 on 6 matching bases. Trimming left V 4 bases short and J 3 bases short, with 12 bases between. This CDR3 spans 14 amino acids. Looked up from germline, CDR1 is MNHEY and CDR2 is SVGAGI. CDR3 bases: TGTGCCAGCAGTTCGCAGCGACAGGACACTGAAGCTTTCTTT. Translating gives CASSSQRQDTEAFF.

J is TRBJ1-2 and V is TRBV4-1, with 8 nucleotides matching TRBD1. The V gene end was trimmed by 1 base and the J gene end by 4 bases; junction bases not matched to a gene: 11. The CDR3 runs to 17 residues. Germline V CDR1 and CDR2: MGHRA, YSYEKL. Written as DNA, the CDR3 is TGCGCCAGCAGCCAAGGTACGGGACAGGAGGATTTCTATGGCTACACCTTC. It is translated as CASSQGTGQEDFYGYTF.

The chain employs TRBV6-5 and TRBJ1-2; a possible D gene is TRBD1 (6 bases). The CDR3 has 13 residues. CDR1 MNHEY and CDR2 SVGAGI come from the germline V gene. The germline V and J ends were trimmed by 6 bases and 8 bases, with 16 bases remaining between them. For the CDR3, the DNA is TGTGCCAGCAGCCCCGGACAGTTTGGAGGCTACACCTTC. It yields the protein CASSPGQFGGYTF.

This chain connects TRBV19 to TRBJ1-2; TRBD1 matches at 8 bases. The V gene end was trimmed by 2 bases and the J gene end by 8 bases; junction bases not matched to a gene: 19. CDR1 and CDR2 (germline): LNHDA, SQIVND (reference sequence). The CDR3 covers 18 residues. CDR3 protein: CASSILGDLGRQGRGYTF. Here the CDR3 DNA reads TGTGCCAGTAGTATACTAGGGGACCTTGGGAGACAGGGGCGCGGCTACACCTTC. The full variable domain, rest sourced from reference TRBV19 and TRBJ1-2, is DGGITQSPKYLFRKEGQNVTLSCEQNLNHDAMYWYRQDPGQGLRLIYYSQIVNDFQKGDIAEGYSVSREKKESFPLTVTSAQKNPTAFYLCASSILGDLGRQGRGYTFGSGTRLTVV.

This clone showed up just a few times. The V and J genes are TRBV15 and TRBJ1-4; D gene uncertain. With 2 bases removed from V and 2 bases from J, the gap between germline ends came to 9 bases. This CDR3 spans 15 amino acids. CDR1 is LNHNV, CDR2 YYDKDF, per germline (reference sequence). CDR3 sequence: CATSRRTRTNEKLFF. The CDR3 DNA reads as TGTGCCACCAGCAGACGGACGCGGACTAATGAAAAACTGTTTTTT.